This record concerns one T cell receptor beta chain sequence. The antigen is undetermined. The data belong to a study of OX40 agonist ivuxolimab in advanced cancers. Study overall: It was permissible to have had prior anti-PD-1, anti-PD-L1 or anti-CTLA-4 therapy, and around 43% had some.

Libraries were prepared by immunoSEQ multiplex PCR; TCRdb keeps only in-frame clonotypes and omits some of them. The sample includes tens of thousands of clones, about 91% of them seen just once. Whole-study findings and limits: On average, a greater number of expanded clones characterised CD8+ T cells relative to CD4+.

V gave up 0 bases and J gave up 0 bases, with 6 bases separating them. Germline CDR1 reads MNHNY; CDR2 reads SVGAGI (reference sequence). The CDR3 spans 15 residues. The V gene is TRBV6-6, the J gene TRBJ1-5, with unresolved D. The input for sequencing was CD4+ or CD8+ T cells sorted from blood, taken in a trial of the OX40 agonist ivuxolimab. The TCR was taken from an adult with an advanced solid tumor such as melanoma, head and neck, liver or kidney cancer. The DNA for the CDR3 is TGTGCCAGCAGTTACTCCGGCAGTAGCAATCAGCCCCAGCATTTT. Its protein product is CASSYSGSSNQPQHF.